These 18 T cell receptor beta chains share one sample of origin, sequenced in a study of CD8+CD57+ T cells in acquired aplastic anemia. Sequencing involved patients with CD8+CD57+ cell expansion previously shown by flow cytometry. Using genomic DNA as the template, TCR beta VDJ and CDR3 profiling was carried out. TCRdb independently ran MiXCR on the reads; one entry per CDR3 protein. The table has approximately 470,000 distinct CDR3 sequences, roughly a third seen once; the top ten hold approximately 0.82%. Material for sequencing was sorted CD4+, CD8+, or CD8+CD57+ T cells (not recorded which) from PBMCs. Receptors were obtained from a human donor with aplastic anemia.

This clonotype was seen repeatedly, ten times or more. This chain connects TRBV5-8 to TRBJ1-2; D not resolved. The CDR3 is 14 residues long. Germline CDR1 SGHTS, CDR2 YDEGEE. V dropped 0 bases and J dropped 2 bases, with 8 bases sitting between them. DNA for the CDR3: TGTGCCAGCAGCTTGGCGGCGGAGAACTATGGCTACACCTTC. Protein sequence: CASSLAAENYGYTF. Combining the CDR3 with reference TRBV5-8 and TRBJ1-2 gives the whole variable domain EAGVTQSPTHLIKTRGQQATLRCSPISGHTSVYWYQQALGLGLQFLLWYDEGEERNRGNFPPRFSGRQFPNYSSELNVNALELEDSALYLCASSLAAENYGYTFGSGTRLTVV.

The chain joins TRBV19 to TRBJ1-1; possible D gene TRBD1, 5 bases. The CDR3 runs 16 residues. The V end lost 8 bases, the J end lost 1 base, and 20 bases lay between the germline ends. CDR1 is LNHDA and CDR2 is SQIVND in the germline V gene (reference sequence). The CDR3 reads CASGMILRGRNTEAFF. The CDR3 DNA follows: TGTGCCAGTGGAATGATCCTCCGGGGGAGGAACACTGAAGCTTTCTTT.

The V and J genes are TRBV27 and TRBJ2-7, with 10 nucleotides matching TRBD1. The CDR3 sequence is 14 residues long. The junction had 4 bases not matched to a gene; V was cut back by 2 bases and J by 6 bases. Germline V gene lookup returns CDR1 MNHEY and CDR2 SMNVEV (reference sequence). The CDR3 loop is CASSLRRQGAEQYF. CDR3 nucleotides: TGTGCCAGCAGTTTAAGGAGACAGGGGGCCGAGCAGTACTTC.

The chain links TRBV30 to TRBJ1-3; D unclear. The V end lost 3 bases, the J end lost 3 bases, and 3 bases lay between the germline ends. Per the germline V gene, CDR1 is GTSNPN and CDR2 is SVGIG (reference sequence). This CDR3 spans 11 amino acids. The CDR3 sequence is CAWRNGNTIYF. In DNA form, the CDR3 reads TGTGCCTGGAGAAATGGAAACACCATATATTTT. Full variable domain (missing parts from reference TRBV30 and TRBJ1-3): SQTIHQWPATLVQPVGSPLSLECTVEGTSNPNLYWYRQAAGRGLQLLFYSVGIGQISSEVPQNLSASRPQDRQFILSSKKLLLSDSGFYLCAWRNGNTIYFGEGSWLTVV.

In this sample, this clonotype turned up a few times. The chain employs TRBV7-8 and TRBJ1-1; D uncertain. Between the trimmed V and J ends, which lost 1 base and 0 bases, there was a span of 18 bases. This CDR3 is 18 amino acids long. The germline V gene encodes CDR1 SGHVS and CDR2 FQNEAQ. The DNA for the CDR3 is TGTGCCAGCAGCTTAGGATATCGAGACACTCATATGAACACTGAAGCTTTCTTT. Its protein is CASSLGYRDTHMNTEAFF. The full variable domain, in which reference TRBV7-8 and TRBJ1-1 provide the parts outside the CDR3, is GAGVSQSPRYKVAKRGQDVALRCDPISGHVSLFWYQQALGQGPEFLTYFQNEAQLDKSGLPSDRFFAERPEGSVSTLKIQRTQQEDSAVYLCASSLGYRDTHMNTEAFFGQGTRLTVV.

This clonotype has just a few counts. The chain uses TRBV25-1 and TRBJ2-1; 11 bases are a match to TRBD1. Germline values: CDR1 MGHDK, CDR2 SYGVNS. This CDR3 has 15 residues. The trim removed 5 bases at V and 7 bases at J, leaving 7 bases unmatched. The CDR3 sequence: CASSLPGDRGNEQFF. The CDR3, as DNA: TGTGCCAGCAGTTTACCCGGGGACAGGGGGAATGAGCAGTTCTTC. The whole variable domain, filled in from reference TRBV25-1 and TRBJ2-1, reads EADIYQTPRYLVIGTGKKITLECSQTMGHDKMYWYQQDPGMELHLIHYSYGVNSTEKGDLSSESTVSRIRTEHFPLTLESARPSHTSQYLCASSLPGDRGNEQFFGPGTRLTVL.

This clonotype was detected a few times. The chain recombines TRBV9 with TRBJ2-3, with unresolved D. V was pared by 2 bases and J by 3 bases, with 7 bases between. The CDR3 extends over 13 amino acids. Per germline, CDR1 SGDLS and CDR2 YYNGEE. The CDR3 spells CASSVDGTDTQYF. The CDR3 DNA sequence: TGTGCCAGCAGCGTCGACGGTACAGATACGCAGTATTTT.

About this clonotype itself: One base away lies a much larger clone, so this may be a sequencing read error. The CDR3 region is CASSQRDWGHTF. CDR3 nucleotides: TGCGCCAGCAGCCAACGGGACTGGGGCCACACCTTC. The chain joins TRBV4-1 to TRBJ1-2, with a tentative D call TRBD1 (5 bases). V was clipped by 2 bases and J by 12 bases, with 13 bases between them. The CDR3 is 12 amino acids. CDR1 and CDR2 (germline): MGHRA, YSYEKL.

Many counts were recorded for this clonotype. The rearrangement uses TRBV6-1 and TRBJ1-2; the D is unclear. Germline lookup yields CDR1 MNHNS and CDR2 SASEGT. The V end lost 5 bases, the J end lost 7 bases, and 11 bases lay between the germline ends. The CDR3 consists of 12 residues. The CDR3 DNA follows: TGTGCCAGCAGTTGGTCCCAGACTGGCTACACCTTC. Encoded protein: CASSWSQTGYTF.

This clonotype has ten or more counts. J is TRBJ1-2 and V is TRBV30; TRBD1 matches at 7 bases. CDR3 size: 9 residues. Trimming at V came to 8 bases and at J to 8 bases, leaving 2 bases not matched to a gene. Looked up from germline, CDR1 is GTSNPN and CDR2 is SVGIG (reference sequence). CDR3 region: CAGDSGYTF. The CDR3 DNA follows: TGTGCCGGGGACAGCGGCTACACCTTC.

Many counts were recorded for this clonotype. The genes are TRBV2 and TRBJ2-1; a weak D match, TRBD2 (6 bases). Germline V gene sequence: CDR1 SNHLY, CDR2 FYNNEI. CDR3 length equals 15 residues. V was cut by 6 bases and J by 2 bases, with 14 bases left in between. The CDR3 sequence is CASSVVAGPYNEQFF. The CDR3 nucleotides are TGTGCCAGCAGCGTCGTGGCGGGGCCCTACAATGAGCAGTTCTTC.

In its sample, this clonotype was seen a few times. This chain joins TRBV9 and TRBJ2-4, with TRBD1 as a possible D gene (5 bases). V was clipped by 5 bases and J by 12 bases, with 9 bases between them. This CDR3 is 10 amino acids long. CDR1 and CDR2 from the germline V gene are SGDLS and YYNGEE. CDR3 loop: CASRGPYQYF. In DNA, the CDR3 is TGTGCCAGCAGGGGGCCGTATCAGTACTTC.

Of note for this clonotype: A much larger clone differs from this one at a single base, so this may be a read error. The CDR3 does not end in the conserved phenylalanine or tryptophan, so this is likely a read error. The chain carries TRBV7-9 and TRBJ2-7; tentative D call: TRBD1 (6 bases). This CDR3 is 14 amino acids long. Germline V gene lookup returns CDR1 SEHNR and CDR2 FQNEAQ (reference sequence). V shed 5 bases and J shed 0 bases, with 11 bases lying between them. This CDR3 is CASSPGTISYEQYS. The DNA for the CDR3 is TGTGCCAGCAGCCCCGGGACAATCTCCTACGAGCAGTACTCC.

This clonotype was counted a few times. The gene calls are TRBV20-1 and TRBJ1-5; D unresolved. Trimming removed 0 bases from V and 9 bases from J, with 18 bases in between. The CDR3 is made up of 15 amino acids. Per the germline V gene, CDR1 is DFQATT and CDR2 is SNEGSKA (reference sequence). Here the CDR3 DNA reads TGCAGTGCTAGAGATTTTCAAATACCGTCGACGCCCCAGCATTTT. Amino acid sequence: CSARDFQIPSTPQHF.

The sample holds one count of this clonotype. The rearrangement links TRBV5-5 to TRBJ2-1, with unresolved D. Germline V gene sequence: CDR1 SGHKS, CDR2 YYEKEE (reference sequence). This CDR3 region has 16 residues. V lost 0 bases and J lost 0, with 10 bases in between. CDR3 region: CASSLALGPSYNEQFF. CDR3 bases: TGTGCCAGCAGCTTGGCACTCGGTCCCTCCTACAATGAGCAGTTCTTC.

V gene TRBV2 combines with J gene TRBJ1-1; unclear D gene. The CDR3 contains 15 residues. Germline-derived CDR1 and CDR2 are SNHLY and FYNNEI. The V end was cut by 6 bases, the J end by 7 bases, with 21 bases between. The CDR3 DNA sequence: TGTGCCAGCAGGCCTGGAGGTTTCCCACGATATGAAGCTTTCTTT. Residues: CASRPGGFPRYEAFF.

The chain joins TRBV2 to TRBJ2-7, with D perhaps TRBD1 or TRBD2 (5 bases each). Germline V gene lookup returns CDR1 SNHLY and CDR2 FYNNEI. The CDR3 runs 11 residues. With 9 bases removed from V and 7 bases from J, the gap between germline ends came to 13 bases. The CDR3 region has the DNA TGTGCCAGAAGGGACGTTGTGGAGCAGTACTTC. The encoded protein is CARRDVVEQYF.

The chain employs TRBV15 and TRBJ2-7; D gene ambiguous. The V end lost 3 bases, the J end lost 4 bases, and 10 bases lay between the germline ends. The CDR3 loop spans 13 amino acids. Germline V lookup: CDR1 LNHNV, CDR2 YYDKDF (reference sequence). The CDR3 DNA is TGTGCCACCAGCAGTGGAGAAGGATACGAGCAGTACTTC. Protein sequence: CATSSGEGYEQYF.